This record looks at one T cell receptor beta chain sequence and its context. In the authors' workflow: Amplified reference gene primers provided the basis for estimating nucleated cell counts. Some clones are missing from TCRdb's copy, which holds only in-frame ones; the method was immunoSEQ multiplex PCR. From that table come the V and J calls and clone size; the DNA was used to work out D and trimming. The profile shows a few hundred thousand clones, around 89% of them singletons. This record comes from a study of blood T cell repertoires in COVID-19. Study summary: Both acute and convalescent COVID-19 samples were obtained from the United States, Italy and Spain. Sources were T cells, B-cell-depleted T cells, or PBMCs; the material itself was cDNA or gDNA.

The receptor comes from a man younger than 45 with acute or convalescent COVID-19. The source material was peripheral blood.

CDR3 sequence (DNA): TGTGCCTGGAGTAAAGGGGGAAATAGCAATCAGCCCCAGCATTTT. This translates into CAWSKGGNSNQPQHF. V usage is TRBV30 and J usage is TRBJ1-5, with D tentatively TRBD1 (6 bases). Germline-derived CDR1 and CDR2 are GTSNPN and SVGIG (reference sequence). This CDR3 is 15 amino acids long. V was trimmed by 2 bases and J by 0 bases, leaving 11 bases between them.